One sample yielded the 14 T cell receptor beta chains listed below, sequenced in a study of blood T cell repertoires in COVID-19. Some clones are missing from TCRdb's copy, which holds only in-frame ones; the method was immunoSEQ multiplex PCR. Of tens of thousands of clones in the sample, approximately 87% were seen once. Sequenced material: peripheral blood. The source is a human donor in a cohort sampled during active COVID-19.

The genes are TRBV20-1 and TRBJ2-1; either TRBD1 or TRBD2 may fit D (7 bases each). The V end lost 6 bases, the J end lost 8 bases, and 32 bases lay between the germline ends. The CDR3 spans 18 residues. Germline CDR1 DFQATT, CDR2 SNEGSKA (reference sequence). Here the CDR3 DNA reads TGCAGTGCCAGTGGGAGGGGAAGAGAGGGGGCGCGAGAAGATGAGCAGTTCTTC. Its protein product is CSASGRGREGAREDEQFF.

The sample holds a few counts of this clone. This CDR3 reads CASTTIFESEAFF. In nucleotides, the CDR3 is TGTGCCAGCACCACCATCTTCGAGTCTGAAGCTTTCTTT. The chain has TRBV5-4 and TRBJ1-1; no clear D gene. Trimming stripped 6 bases from V and 6 bases from J, with 15 bases between. Germline V gene sequence: CDR1 SGHNT, CDR2 YYREEE (reference sequence). The CDR3 extends over 13 amino acids.

V gene TRBV6-5 combines with J gene TRBJ2-5, with 7 bases identical to TRBD1. The CDR3 is made up of 13 amino acids. V trimming: 5 bases; J trimming: 2 bases; junction bases outside the gene matches: 2. Germline assignment: CDR1 MNHEY and CDR2 SVGAGI. The CDR3, as DNA: TGTGCCAGCAGTACAGGGGCGCAAGAGACCCAGTACTTC. Residues: CASSTGAQETQYF.

CDR3 protein: CASSESRQGVEAFF. The CDR3 DNA sequence: TGCGCCAGCAGTGAGTCGCGACAGGGGGTTGAAGCTTTCTTT. V is TRBV10-2 and J is TRBJ1-1; 9 bases map to TRBD1. The CDR3 is 14 residues long. Germline CDR1 WSHSY, CDR2 SAAADI. The V segment lost 0 bases and the J segment 7 bases; nucleotides outside the gene matches: 3.

The DNA of the CDR3 is TGTGCCAGCAGTTTAGCCCAGAGGGCATATGGCTACACCTTC. This encodes CASSLAQRAYGYTF. This rearrangement joins TRBV28 to TRBJ1-2; D gene unclear. The CDR3 sequence is 14 residues long. Trimming stripped 2 bases from V and 5 bases from J, with 12 bases between. Germline CDR1 and CDR2: MDHEN and SYDVKM.

This rearrangement joins TRBV7-8 to TRBJ1-5; possible D gene TRBD1, 5 bases. Trimming took off 2 bases at V and 3 bases at J, with 8 bases between the two ends. Germline values: CDR1 SGHVS, CDR2 FQNEAQ. This CDR3 spans 14 amino acids. The CDR3 bases are TGTGCCAGCAGCTTATCAGGGCCCAATCAGCCCCAGCATTTT. It codes for CASSLSGPNQPQHF.

This clone occurred a few times. V and J are TRBV5-6 and TRBJ2-1, with D unclear. CDR3 length equals 15 residues. V lost 1 base to trimming and J lost 1 base, with 9 bases between them. Looked up from germline, CDR1 is SGHDT and CDR2 is YYEEEE. The CDR3 sequence: CASSLLTRSYNEQFF. CDR3 DNA: TGTGCCAGCAGCTTGCTTACGAGATCCTACAATGAGCAGTTCTTC.

The rearrangement uses TRBV6-5 and TRBJ2-1, with D possibly being TRBD2 (6 bases). V shed 4 bases and J shed 10 bases, with 17 bases lying between them. Germline CDR1 is MNHEY and CDR2 is SVGAGI. The CDR3 is made up of 14 amino acids. The CDR3 loop reads CASSSPREPREQFF. The CDR3 DNA sequence: TGTGCCAGCAGTTCACCCCGGGAGCCGAGGGAGCAGTTCTTC.

The chain uses TRBV30 and TRBJ1-2, with a tentative D call TRBD1 (6 bases). Trimming pared 5 bases from V and 6 bases from J, leaving 16 bases between. The CDR3 has 13 residues. The germline gives CDR1 GTSNPN, CDR2 SVGIG (reference sequence). This CDR3 is CAWGIQGSDGYTF. The CDR3 nucleotides read TGTGCCTGGGGGATACAGGGTTCTGATGGCTACACCTTC.

The V gene is TRBV7-9, the J gene TRBJ2-6; D possibly corresponds to TRBD1 (5 bases). This CDR3 comprises 15 residues. The V end lost 3 bases, the J end lost 3 bases, and 9 bases lay between the germline ends. Germline V lookup: CDR1 SEHNR, CDR2 FQNEAQ (reference sequence). CDR3 protein: CASSLEGVGANVLTF. In DNA form, the CDR3 reads TGTGCCAGCAGCTTGGAAGGGGTTGGGGCCAACGTCCTGACTTTC.

This clone occurred once. The rearrangement uses TRBV29-1 and TRBJ1-1; 9 bases match TRBD1. V lost 4 bases to trimming and J lost 5 bases; unmatched junction nucleotides: 11. Germline CDR1 and CDR2: SQVTM and ANQGSEA. The CDR3 covers 15 residues. The DNA of the CDR3 is TGCAGCGTTGCTGGAATTGGACAGGGGCGGACTGAAGCTTTCTTT. It specifies CSVAGIGQGRTEAFF.

This rearrangement joins TRBV3-1 (or the pseudogene TRBV3-2) to TRBJ1-5; D remains ambiguous. The length of the CDR3 is 15 residues. CDR1 is LGHDT and CDR2 is YNNKEL in the germline V gene (reference sequence). V lost 5 bases and J 1 base, leaving 12 bases between the germline ends. As DNA, the CDR3 is TGTGCCAGCAGCGCGGGTAGACAAAGCAATCAGCCCCAGCATTTT. It is translated as CASSAGRQSNQPQHF.

This chain connects TRBV6-5 to TRBJ1-1; a weak D match, TRBD1 (5 bases). The V end lost 2 bases, the J end lost 5 bases, and 15 bases lay between the germline ends. CDR3 length: 15 residues. The germline V gene has CDR1 MNHEY and CDR2 SVGAGI. The CDR3, as DNA: TGTGCCAGCAGTTACGGCGGGGGGACGCGGACTGAAGCTTTCTTT. Its protein is CASSYGGGTRTEAFF.

V usage is TRBV3-1 (or the pseudogene TRBV3-2) and J usage is TRBJ2-1, with D maybe TRBD2 (7 bases). Trimming pared 3 bases from V and 3 bases from J, leaving 15 bases between. CDR3 length: 16 residues. Germline V gives CDR1 LGHDT, CDR2 YNNKEL (reference sequence). The CDR3 loop is CASSQRLGGVYNEQFF. The CDR3 region has the DNA TGTGCCAGCAGCCAGAGGCTAGGGGGGGTCTACAATGAGCAGTTCTTC.